The 9 T cell receptor beta chains in this list originate from one sample, sequenced in a study of cytomegalovirus exposure and HLA in healthy donors. Primers for the PCR totalled 60 Vbeta and 13 Jbeta. Repertoires were generated with immunoSEQ multiplex PCR, while TCRdb's copy carries only in-frame clones and drops some. The sample includes under 200,000 clones, roughly 79% of them seen just once. The material sequenced was PBMCs. The receptor set was obtained from a woman aged 45 to 65 in good health and CMV-seronegative.

This chain links TRBV28 with TRBJ2-5; 13 bases line up with TRBD2. CDR3 length equals 17 residues. Germline CDR1 and CDR2: MDHEN and SYDVKM. Trimming took 2 bases from V and 6 from J; bases not matched to a gene: 9. The CDR3 sequence is CASSLTSGRAGRKTQYF. CDR3 DNA: TGTGCCAGCAGTTTAACTAGCGGGAGGGCCGGTCGAAAGACCCAGTACTTC.

The V gene is TRBV12-5, the J gene TRBJ2-7; 8 bases map to TRBD2. The CDR3 has 15 amino acids. Germline values: CDR1 LGHNT, CDR2 FRNRAP. Trimming at V came to 5 bases and at J to 7 bases, leaving 13 bases not matched to a gene. CDR3 in DNA: TGTGCTAGTGGTCCCCCCGCGGGGGGAGAAGGGGAGCAGTACTTC. This codes for CASGPPAGGEGEQYF.

The rearrangement uses TRBV5-6 and TRBJ2-5, with a tentative D call TRBD1 (5 bases). This CDR3 is 16 amino acids long. In germline, CDR1 is SGHDT, CDR2 YYEEEE. Trimming shortened V by 0 bases and J by 2 bases, and 14 bases separated the two germline ends. The CDR3 DNA is TGTGCCAGCAGCTTGGGAACAGGCAAGGGGCAAGAGACCCAGTACTTC. This sequence encodes CASSLGTGKGQETQYF.

The chain employs TRBV28 and TRBJ2-7; 8 positions agree with TRBD1. Trimming took 7 bases from V and 3 from J; bases not matched to a gene: 11. This CDR3 has 15 residues. Germline assignment: CDR1 MDHEN and CDR2 SYDVKM. CDR3 amino acids: CASISPGQGDYEQYF. The CDR3 nucleotides are TGTGCCAGCATTTCCCCCGGACAGGGAGACTACGAGCAGTACTTC. Supplemented by reference TRBV28 and TRBJ2-7, the full variable domain reads DVKVTQSSRYLVKRTGEKVFLECVQDMDHENMFWYRQDPGLGLRLIYFSYDVKMKEKGDIPEGYSVSREKKERFSLILESASTNQTSMYLCASISPGQGDYEQYFGPGTRLTVT.

This sequence joins TRBV5-4 and TRBJ2-3, with 11 nucleotides matching TRBD2. The V and J ends lost 4 bases and 0 bases, in that order; junction bases with no gene match: 4. The CDR3 runs 16 residues. CDR1 is SGHNT, CDR2 YYREEE, per germline (reference sequence). The DNA for the CDR3 is TGTGCCAGCAGCCCCGGGACTAGCGGCAGCACAGATACGCAGTATTTT. It encodes CASSPGTSGSTDTQYF.

The rearrangement links TRBV7-9 to TRBJ1-2, with 8 nucleotides matching TRBD1. The CDR3 runs to 12 residues. Trimming removed 5 bases from V and 8 bases from J; junction bases left unmatched: 4. Germline V gene sequence: CDR1 SEHNR, CDR2 FQNEAQ (reference sequence). CDR3 nucleotides: TGTGCCAGCAGCCTGGGACAGGAAGGCTACACCTTC. It specifies CASSLGQEGYTF.

This rearrangement joins TRBV10-3 to TRBJ2-1, with TRBD2 matching 9 bases. The CDR3 runs to 13 residues. Germline V gene lookup returns CDR1 ENHRY and CDR2 SYGVKD. Trimming at V came to 8 bases and at J to 8 bases, leaving 7 bases not matched to a gene. The CDR3 nucleotides read TGTGCCATCGGGGGACTAGCTGTCGATGAGCAGTTCTTC. This codes for CAIGGLAVDEQFF.

The rearrangement joins TRBV7-9 to TRBJ2-1; 8 nucleotides agree with TRBD2. This CDR3 comprises 13 residues. The V segment lost 7 bases and the J segment 7 bases; nucleotides outside the gene matches: 6. CDR1 SEHNR and CDR2 FQNEAQ come from the germline V gene (reference sequence). CDR3 residues: CASIPPSGNEQFF. CDR3 in DNA: TGTGCCAGCATACCCCCTAGCGGGAATGAGCAGTTCTTC.

The V and J genes are TRBV19 and TRBJ2-2, with TRBD1 identical over 8 bases. The V and J ends lost 4 bases and 3 bases, in that order; junction bases with no gene match: 4. This CDR3 is 15 amino acids long. Germline V CDR1 and CDR2: LNHDA, SQIVND (reference sequence). Here the CDR3 DNA reads TGTGCCAGTAGTAGAGGACAGGGTCACACCGGGGAGCTGTTTTTT. Translation gives CASSRGQGHTGELFF.